The 17 T cell receptor beta chains listed next were all sequenced from one sample in a study of cytomegalovirus exposure and HLA in healthy donors. In the PCR, 60 Vbeta and 13 Jbeta primers were used. Method: immunoSEQ multiplex PCR; TCRdb's copy keeps in-frame clones and lacks some. Of 150,000 to 200,000 clones in the sample, about 84% were seen once. Sequenced material: PBMCs. The receptors shown here come from a woman aged 30 to 39 in good health and CMV-seropositive.

The chain combines TRBV5-1 with TRBJ2-1; D is unclear. Trimming pared 0 bases from V and 3 bases from J, leaving 7 bases between. The CDR3 loop spans 14 amino acids. Per the germline V gene, CDR1 is SGHRS and CDR2 is YFSETQ. In DNA, the CDR3 is TGCGCCAGCAGCTTGGCGTCAGACTACAATGAGCAGTTCTTC. Translated, it gives CASSLASDYNEQFF. The variable domain in full, completed from reference TRBV5-1 and TRBJ2-1, reads KAGVTQTPRYLIKTRGQQVTLSCSPISGHRSVSWYQQTPGQGLQFLFEYFSETQRNKGNFPGRFSGRQFSNSRSEMNVSTLELGDSALYLCASSLASDYNEQFFGPGTRLTVL.

The chain carries TRBV27 and TRBJ1-1; 8 positions match TRBD1. The CDR3 is 16 amino acids. V lost 6 bases to trimming and J lost 5 bases; unmatched junction nucleotides: 14. Germline lookup yields CDR1 MNHEY and CDR2 SMNVEV (reference sequence). The DNA for the CDR3 is TGTGCCAGCAGACTTACGGACAGGGCACGGGATACTGAAGCTTTCTTT. This translates into CASRLTDRARDTEAFF.

The rearrangement joins TRBV19 to TRBJ1-5; TRBD1 might be the D (5 bases). The CDR3 has 16 amino acids. V was cut by 1 base and J by 4 bases, with 14 bases left in between. From germline, CDR1 is LNHDA and CDR2 SQIVND (reference sequence). CDR3 amino acids: CASSIARAQGNQPQHF. The CDR3 nucleotides read TGTGCCAGTAGTATAGCCCGGGCGCAGGGTAATCAGCCCCAGCATTTT.

V is TRBV5-1 and J is TRBJ2-2; no reliable D call. Germline V CDR1 and CDR2: SGHRS, YFSETQ. This CDR3 region has 16 residues. V was cut by 0 bases and J by 3 bases, with 12 bases left in between. The CDR3 DNA sequence: TGCGCCAGCAGCTTGGCCGGAACAGCCGACACCGGGGAGCTGTTTTTT. Its translation: CASSLAGTADTGELFF.

A remark on this clone: This same CDR3 is encoded by further DNA sequences in the sample. The J gene is TRBJ2-3, the V gene TRBV5-4; D might be TRBD1 (6 bases). V lost 3 bases to trimming and J lost 2 bases, with 13 bases between them. The CDR3 contains 15 residues. Germline V gene data show CDR1 as SGHNT and CDR2 as YYREEE (reference sequence). The CDR3 DNA reads TGTGCCAGCAGCTGGGAGCCAGGGGACACAGATACGCAGTATTTT. Amino acids: CASSWEPGDTDTQYF.

The chain combines TRBV28 with TRBJ2-3; a possible D gene is TRBD2 (7 bases). Trimming stripped 4 bases from V and 1 base from J, with 9 bases between. The CDR3 is made up of 14 amino acids. Germline V gene sequence: CDR1 MDHEN, CDR2 SYDVKM. The CDR3 sequence is CASSWGGRTDTQYF. The CDR3 DNA reads as TGTGCCAGCAGTTGGGGGGGCCGCACAGATACGCAGTATTTT.

The rearrangement uses TRBV7-9 and TRBJ1-2; TRBD1 is a possible D gene (6 bases). The germline CDR1 and CDR2 sequences are SEHNR and FQNEAQ (reference sequence). This CDR3 has 18 amino acids. V lost 4 bases to trimming and J lost 3 bases, with 24 bases between them. As DNA, the CDR3 is TGTGCCAGCAGCTCCCAATCTATTCGCGGGGGGCAGGACTATGGCTACACCTTC. This sequence encodes CASSSQSIRGGQDYGYTF.

The genes are TRBV7-8 and TRBJ2-1, with 12 bases fitting TRBD2. Germline-derived CDR1 and CDR2 are SGHVS and FQNEAQ. The CDR3 covers 16 residues. J gave up 6 bases and V 5 bases, and 8 bases lay outside the gene matches. The CDR3 region has the DNA TGTGCCAGCAGCCCAAGGACTAGCGGGGCCCGCAATGAGCAGTTCTTC. Protein: CASSPRTSGARNEQFF.

The J gene is TRBJ2-2, the V gene TRBV7-6, with 7 bases lining up with TRBD1. Losses at the gene ends were 5 bases for V and 1 base for J; bases not matched to a gene: 4. Germline lookup yields CDR1 SGHVS and CDR2 FNYEAQ. The CDR3 spans 15 residues. The CDR3 loop reads CASSRTGLNTGELFF. The CDR3 nucleotides are TGTGCCAGCAGCAGGACAGGTTTGAACACCGGGGAGCTGTTTTTT.

This clone was detected a few times. The gene calls are TRBV7-8 and TRBJ2-1, with 7 bases aligning to TRBD2. The CDR3 consists of 12 residues. Germline-derived CDR1 and CDR2 are SGHVS and FQNEAQ. With 5 bases clipped from V and 10 bases from J, the junction kept 5 bases outside the gene matches. This chain's CDR3 is CASSPPGGEQFF. CDR3 in DNA: TGTGCCAGCAGCCCCCCCGGGGGGGAGCAGTTCTTC. Together with reference TRBV7-8 and TRBJ2-1, the CDR3 gives the full variable domain: GAGVSQSPRYKVAKRGQDVALRCDPISGHVSLFWYQQALGQGPEFLTYFQNEAQLDKSGLPSDRFFAERPEGSVSTLKIQRTQQEDSAVYLCASSPPGGEQFFGPGTRLTVL.

As concerns this clone: Other nucleotide sequences in the sample specify the same CDR3. This chain connects TRBV2 to TRBJ2-5; D unclear. This CDR3 is 12 amino acids long. Germline loops: CDR1 SNHLY, CDR2 FYNNEI. V was clipped by 1 base and J by 4 bases, with 4 bases between them. The CDR3 loop is CASSEGRETQYF. For the CDR3, the DNA is TGTGCCAGCAGTGAAGGTCGAGAGACCCAGTACTTC.

The chain carries TRBV7-2 and TRBJ2-7, with D maybe TRBD2 (6 bases). CDR3 length equals 15 residues. Deletions cut 1 base from V and 5 bases from J, with 15 bases between. CDR1 is SGHTA, CDR2 FQGNSA, per germline. CDR3: CASSLEPWTKNEQYF. The CDR3 DNA sequence: TGTGCCAGCAGCTTAGAGCCCTGGACTAAAAACGAGCAGTACTTC.

The gene calls are TRBV6-1 and TRBJ1-6, with 7 bases matching TRBD1. Germline CDR1 and CDR2: MNHNS and SASEGT. J gave up 9 bases and V 4 bases, and 3 bases lay outside the gene matches. The CDR3 covers 13 residues. CDR3 bases: TGTGCCAGCAGTGGGGGACAGCCTTCACCCCTCCACTTT. This codes for CASSGGQPSPLHF.

The V and J genes are TRBV11-2 and TRBJ2-1; 10 bases align to TRBD2. The germline gives CDR1 SGHAT, CDR2 FQNNGV. This CDR3 spans 13 amino acids. V shed 4 bases, J shed 9 bases, and the junction held 3 bases outside the gene matches. CDR3 sequence (DNA): TGTGCCAGCAGCTCGGGACTAGCGCCTGAGCAGTTCTTC. Its protein product is CASSSGLAPEQFF.

The DNA of the CDR3 is TGCAGCGTTGAATTCGATCTATCCTACGAGCAGTACTTC. Protein product: CSVEFDLSYEQYF. The chain links TRBV29-1 to TRBJ2-7; no firm D call. Trimming took off 2 bases at V and 1 base at J, with 9 bases between the two ends. Germline V gene data show CDR1 as SQVTM and CDR2 as ANQGSEA. The length of the CDR3 is 13 residues.

In DNA, the CDR3 is TGTGCCACCAGCAGAGATAGCCTCCCCAATGAGCAGTTCTTC. It encodes CATSRDSLPNEQFF. The V gene is TRBV15, the J gene TRBJ2-1; D gene unclear. V lost 0 bases and J 6 bases, leaving 9 bases between the germline ends. This CDR3 comprises 14 residues. Germline V lookup: CDR1 LNHNV, CDR2 YYDKDF (reference sequence).

A single count supports this clone. The CDR3: CASGAGAEEAFF. CDR3 nucleotides: TGTGCCAGCGGAGCGGGGGCAGAGGAAGCTTTCTTT. V is TRBV5-6 and J is TRBJ1-1; D might be TRBD1 (6 bases). This CDR3 comprises 12 residues. Trimming pared 7 bases from V and 8 bases from J, leaving 15 bases between. Looked up from germline, CDR1 is SGHDT and CDR2 is YYEEEE. Drawing the rest from reference TRBV5-6 and TRBJ1-1, the complete variable domain is DAGVTQSPTHLIKTRGQQVTLRCSPKSGHDTVSWYQQALGQGPQFIFQYYEEEERQRGNFPDRFSGHQFPNYSSELNVNALLLGDSALYLCASGAGAEEAFFGQGTRLTVV.